These 10 T cell receptor beta chains originate from one sample sequenced in a study of OX40 agonist ivuxolimab in advanced cancers. Profiling relied on immunoSEQ multiplex PCR, and the TCRdb table lists in-frame clones only, not all of them. The sample records under 70,000 clones, about 92% being singletons. The specimen comprised CD4+ or CD8+ T cells sorted from blood, sampled in a trial of the OX40 agonist ivuxolimab. The source of these receptors is an adult with an advanced solid tumor such as melanoma, head and neck, liver or kidney cancer.

The chain is built from TRBV9 and TRBJ2-1, with D possibly being TRBD1 (5 bases). From germline, CDR1 is SGDLS and CDR2 YYNGEE. Trimming took off 1 base at V and 2 bases at J, with 10 bases between the two ends. The CDR3 is 15 residues long. The DNA for the CDR3 is TGTGCCAGCAGCGTACAGGGAACGGCCTACAATGAGCAGTTCTTC. Translating it yields CASSVQGTAYNEQFF.

This clone was seen a handful of times. This sequence joins TRBV5-8 and TRBJ2-7; tentative D call: TRBD2 (7 bases). This CDR3 comprises 15 residues. Trimming took off 0 bases at V and 5 bases at J, with 15 bases between the two ends. The germline V gene has CDR1 SGHTS and CDR2 YDEGEE. The CDR3 DNA follows: TGTGCCAGCAGCTTGGGGGACTACAGGGCCCACGAGCAGTACTTC. This sequence encodes CASSLGDYRAHEQYF.

This clone occurred once. The J gene is TRBJ2-3, the V gene TRBV6-6, with a possible D match to TRBD1 (5 bases). CDR1 is MNHNY, CDR2 SVGAGI, per germline (reference sequence). V was pared by 2 bases and J by 9 bases, with 9 bases between. The CDR3 consists of 12 residues. The CDR3 region has the DNA TGTGCCAGCAGTTACGACAGAGGCACGCAGTATTTT. It codes for CASSYDRGTQYF.

V is TRBV25-1 and J is TRBJ2-5; D ambiguous. Germline values: CDR1 MGHDK, CDR2 SYGVNS. CDR3 length: 12 amino acids. Trimming shortened V by 4 bases and J by 3 bases, and 6 bases separated the two germline ends. The CDR3 loop is CASSGIEETQYF. DNA of the CDR3: TGTGCCAGCAGTGGGATTGAAGAGACCCAGTACTTC.

The chain uses TRBV7-8 and TRBJ2-7, with D possibly being TRBD2 (6 bases). The germline V gene has CDR1 SGHVS and CDR2 FQNEAQ. The CDR3 length is 15 residues. Trimming took off 8 bases at V and 1 base at J, with 18 bases between the two ends. The CDR3 DNA follows: TGTGCCAGCGGACCGACTAGTGGTTTTTCCTACGAGCAGTACTTC. It is translated as CASGPTSGFSYEQYF.

The chain uses TRBV6-5 and TRBJ2-2; TRBD1 agrees at 11 bases. The CDR3 spans 15 residues. The J segment lost 4 bases and the V segment lost 6 bases, leaving 4 bases of the junction unmatched. The germline CDR1 and CDR2 sequences are MNHEY and SVGAGI. The CDR3 region is CASRGQGAATGELFF. The CDR3 DNA reads as TGTGCCAGCAGAGGACAGGGGGCTGCCACCGGGGAGCTGTTTTTT.

This clone has just a few counts. The rearrangement joins TRBV7-8 to TRBJ1-2; 8 positions match TRBD1. This CDR3 spans 13 amino acids. V lost 5 bases to trimming and J lost 11 bases; unmatched junction nucleotides: 10. CDR1 is SGHVS and CDR2 is FQNEAQ in the germline V gene. The DNA for the CDR3 is TGTGCCAGCAGCCCAGGGGACAGGCTGGAGTACACCTTC. Translation gives CASSPGDRLEYTF.

The rearrangement links TRBV6-5 to TRBJ1-2; D unresolved. The CDR3 covers 11 residues. CDR1 and CDR2 from the germline V gene are MNHEY and SVGAGI. Trimming removed 6 bases at V and 2 bases at J, with 4 bases between. CDR3 in amino acids: CASRANYGYTF. Here the CDR3 DNA reads TGTGCCAGCAGAGCAAACTATGGCTACACCTTC.

The rearrangement links TRBV4-2 to TRBJ2-5, with 12 nucleotides matching TRBD2. With 0 bases clipped from V and 4 bases from J, the junction kept 9 bases outside the gene matches. This CDR3 region has 18 residues. CDR1 LGHNA and CDR2 YNFKEQ come from the germline V gene. CDR3 DNA: TGTGCCAGCAGCCAAGATCCTCCTAGCGGGAGGGTGAGAGAGACCCAGTACTTC. This codes for CASSQDPPSGRVRETQYF.

The chain links TRBV4-1 to TRBJ1-5; 9 positions match TRBD1. Germline values: CDR1 MGHRA, CDR2 YSYEKL. The CDR3 is 15 amino acids. With V trimmed by 3 bases and J by 6 bases, 6 bases remained unmatched. The CDR3 nucleotides read TGCGCCAGCAGCCAGCAACAGGGGGCCGGTCAGCCCCAGCATTTT. It encodes CASSQQQGAGQPQHF.